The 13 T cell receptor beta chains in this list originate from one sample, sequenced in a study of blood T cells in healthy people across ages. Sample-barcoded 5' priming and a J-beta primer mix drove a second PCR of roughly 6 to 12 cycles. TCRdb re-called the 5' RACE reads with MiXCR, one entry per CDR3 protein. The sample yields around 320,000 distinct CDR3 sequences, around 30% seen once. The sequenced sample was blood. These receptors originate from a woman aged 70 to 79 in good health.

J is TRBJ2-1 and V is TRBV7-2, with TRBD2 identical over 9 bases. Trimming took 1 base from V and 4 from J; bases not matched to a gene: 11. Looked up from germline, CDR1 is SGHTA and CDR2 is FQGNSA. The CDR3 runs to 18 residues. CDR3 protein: CASSLVRVSGSSYNEQFF. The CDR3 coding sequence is TGTGCCAGCAGCTTAGTTCGTGTTAGCGGGAGCTCTTACAATGAGCAGTTCTTC.

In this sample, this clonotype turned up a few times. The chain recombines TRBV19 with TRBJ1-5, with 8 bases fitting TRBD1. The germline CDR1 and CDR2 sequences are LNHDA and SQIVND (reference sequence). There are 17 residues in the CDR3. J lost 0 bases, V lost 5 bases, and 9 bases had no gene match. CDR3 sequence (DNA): TGTGCCAGTAGTCCCTCGGACAGGGCTTTTAGCAATCAGCCCCAGCATTTT. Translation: CASSPSDRAFSNQPQHF.

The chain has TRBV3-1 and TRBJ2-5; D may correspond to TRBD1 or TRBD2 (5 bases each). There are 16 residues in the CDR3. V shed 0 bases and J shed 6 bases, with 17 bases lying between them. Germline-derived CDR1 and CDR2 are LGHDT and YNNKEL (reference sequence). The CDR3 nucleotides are TGTGCCAGCAGCCAAGAACCCCCGGGGCCAACGCAGACCCAGTACTTC. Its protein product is CASSQEPPGPTQTQYF.

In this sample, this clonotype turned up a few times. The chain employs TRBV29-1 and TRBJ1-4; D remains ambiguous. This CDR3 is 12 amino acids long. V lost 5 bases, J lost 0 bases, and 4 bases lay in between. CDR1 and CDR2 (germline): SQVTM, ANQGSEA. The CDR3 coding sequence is TGCAGCGTTCGGGCAACTAATGAAAAACTGTTTTTT. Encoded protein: CSVRATNEKLFF.

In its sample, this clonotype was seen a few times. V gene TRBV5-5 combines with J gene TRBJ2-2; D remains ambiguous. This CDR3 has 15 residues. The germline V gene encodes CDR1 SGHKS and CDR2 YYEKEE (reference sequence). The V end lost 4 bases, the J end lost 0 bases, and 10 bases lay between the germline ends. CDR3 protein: CASSPLDTNTGELFF. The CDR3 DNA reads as TGTGCCAGCAGCCCTCTTGACACGAACACCGGGGAGCTGTTTTTT.

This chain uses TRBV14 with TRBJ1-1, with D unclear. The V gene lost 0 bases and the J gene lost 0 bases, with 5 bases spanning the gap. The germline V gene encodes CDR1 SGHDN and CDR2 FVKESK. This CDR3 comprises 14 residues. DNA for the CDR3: TGTGCCAGCAGCCAAGAACAGATGAACACTGAAGCTTTCTTT. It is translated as CASSQEQMNTEAFF.

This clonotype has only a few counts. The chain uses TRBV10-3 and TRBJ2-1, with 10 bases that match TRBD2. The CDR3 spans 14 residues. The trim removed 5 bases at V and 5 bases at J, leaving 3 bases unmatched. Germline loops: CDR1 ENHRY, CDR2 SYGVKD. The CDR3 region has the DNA TGTGCCATCAGTCTAGCGGGAGAACACAATGAGCAGTTCTTC. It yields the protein CAISLAGEHNEQFF.

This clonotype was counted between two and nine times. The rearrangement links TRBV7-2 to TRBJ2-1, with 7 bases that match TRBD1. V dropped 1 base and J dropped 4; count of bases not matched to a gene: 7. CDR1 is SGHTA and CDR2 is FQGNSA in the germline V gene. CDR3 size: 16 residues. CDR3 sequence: CASSLDRGQIYNEQFF. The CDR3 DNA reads TGTGCCAGCAGCTTAGACAGGGGACAGATATACAATGAGCAGTTCTTC.

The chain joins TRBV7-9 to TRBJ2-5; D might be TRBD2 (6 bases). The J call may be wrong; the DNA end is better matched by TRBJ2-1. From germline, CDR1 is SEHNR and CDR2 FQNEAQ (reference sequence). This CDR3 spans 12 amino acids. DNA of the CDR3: TGTGCCAGCAGCTCGGTAGCGGAGGAGCAGTTCTTC. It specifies CASSSVAEEQFF.

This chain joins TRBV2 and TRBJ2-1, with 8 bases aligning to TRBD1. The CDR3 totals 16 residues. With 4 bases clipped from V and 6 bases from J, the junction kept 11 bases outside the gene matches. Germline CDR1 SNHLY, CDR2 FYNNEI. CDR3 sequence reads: CASSATRTGTGNEQFF. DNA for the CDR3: TGTGCCAGCAGTGCGACCCGGACAGGGACGGGCAATGAGCAGTTCTTC.

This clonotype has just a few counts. CDR3: CASSFSGTDPQETQYF. CDR3 in DNA: TGTGCCAGCAGCTTTAGCGGGACCGACCCGCAAGAGACCCAGTACTTC. The genes are TRBV7-9 and TRBJ2-5, with TRBD2 matching over 8 bases. V trimming: 3 bases; J trimming: 2 bases; junction bases outside the gene matches: 8. The V gene's germline CDR1 is SEHNR and CDR2 FQNEAQ (reference sequence). The CDR3 covers 16 residues.

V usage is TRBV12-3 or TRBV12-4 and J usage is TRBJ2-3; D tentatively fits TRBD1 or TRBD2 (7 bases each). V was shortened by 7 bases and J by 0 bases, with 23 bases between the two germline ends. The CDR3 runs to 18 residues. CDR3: CASTAMVGGGTSTDTQYF. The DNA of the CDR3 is TGTGCCAGCACTGCCATGGTGGGAGGGGGCACTAGCACAGATACGCAGTATTTT.

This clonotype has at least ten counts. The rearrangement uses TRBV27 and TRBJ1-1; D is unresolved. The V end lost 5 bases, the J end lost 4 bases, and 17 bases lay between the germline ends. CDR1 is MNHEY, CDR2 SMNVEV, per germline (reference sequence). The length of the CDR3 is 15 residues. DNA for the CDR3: TGTGCCAGCAGTCGCCGGACGGCCCGGGGCACTGAAGCTTTCTTT. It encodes CASSRRTARGTEAFF.